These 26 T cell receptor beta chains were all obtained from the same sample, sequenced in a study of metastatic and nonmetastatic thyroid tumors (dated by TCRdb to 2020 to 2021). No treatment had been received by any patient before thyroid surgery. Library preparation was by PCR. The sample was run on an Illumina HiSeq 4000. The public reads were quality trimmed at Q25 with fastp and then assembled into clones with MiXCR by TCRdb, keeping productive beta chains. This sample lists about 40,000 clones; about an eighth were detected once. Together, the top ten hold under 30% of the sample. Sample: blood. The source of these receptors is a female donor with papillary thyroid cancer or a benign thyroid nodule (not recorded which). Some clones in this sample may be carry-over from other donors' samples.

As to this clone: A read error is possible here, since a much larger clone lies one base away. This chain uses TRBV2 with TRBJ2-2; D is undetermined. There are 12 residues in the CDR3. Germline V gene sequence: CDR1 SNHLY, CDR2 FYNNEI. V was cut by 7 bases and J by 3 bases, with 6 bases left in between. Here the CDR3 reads CASTSYTGELFF. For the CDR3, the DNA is TGTGCCAGCACCTCATACACCGGGGAGCTGTTTTTT. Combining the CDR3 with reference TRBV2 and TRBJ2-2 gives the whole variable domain EPEVTQTPSHQVTQMGQEVILRCVPISNHLYFYWYRQILGQKVEFLVSFYNNEISEKSEIFDDQFSVERPDGSNFTLKIRSTKLEDSAMYFCASTSYTGELFFGEGSRLTVL.

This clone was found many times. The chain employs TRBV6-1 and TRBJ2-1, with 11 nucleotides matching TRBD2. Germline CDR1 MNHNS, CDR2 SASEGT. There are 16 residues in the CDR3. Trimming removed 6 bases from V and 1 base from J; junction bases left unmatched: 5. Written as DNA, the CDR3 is TGTGCCAGCAGAAAAGTAGCGGGAGGGTCCTACAATGAGCAGTTCTTC. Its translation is CASRKVAGGSYNEQFF.

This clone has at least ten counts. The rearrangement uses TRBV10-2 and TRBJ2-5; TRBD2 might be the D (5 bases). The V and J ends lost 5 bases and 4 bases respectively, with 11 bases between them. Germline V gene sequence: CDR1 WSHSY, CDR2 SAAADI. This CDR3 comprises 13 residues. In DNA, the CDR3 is TGCGCCAGCAGTCCCTTGAGCGGAGAGACCCAGTACTTC. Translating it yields CASSPLSGETQYF.

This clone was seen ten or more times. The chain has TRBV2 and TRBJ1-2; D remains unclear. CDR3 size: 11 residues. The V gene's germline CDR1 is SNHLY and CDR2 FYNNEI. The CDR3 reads CAQSYGGGYTF. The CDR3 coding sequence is TGTGCTCAGAGTTATGGTGGCGGCTACACCTTC.

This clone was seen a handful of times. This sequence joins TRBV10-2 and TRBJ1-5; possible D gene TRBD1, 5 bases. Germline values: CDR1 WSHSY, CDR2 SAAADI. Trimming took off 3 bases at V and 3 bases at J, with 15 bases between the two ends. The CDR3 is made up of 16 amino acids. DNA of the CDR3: TGCGCCAGCAGTGACGACAGTCAAACTTTCAATCAGCCCCAGCATTTT. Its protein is CASSDDSQTFNQPQHF.

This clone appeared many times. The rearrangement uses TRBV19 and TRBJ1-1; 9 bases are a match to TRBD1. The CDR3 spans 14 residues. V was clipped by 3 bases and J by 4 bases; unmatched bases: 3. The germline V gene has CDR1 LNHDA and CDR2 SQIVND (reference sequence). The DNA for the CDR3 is TGTGCCAGTAGTATCGGACAGGGGAGCACTGAAGCTTTCTTT. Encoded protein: CASSIGQGSTEAFF. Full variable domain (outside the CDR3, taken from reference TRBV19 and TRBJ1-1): DGGITQSPKYLFRKEGQNVTLSCEQNLNHDAMYWYRQDPGQGLRLIYYSQIVNDFQKGDIAEGYSVSREKKESFPLTVTSAQKNPTAFYLCASSIGQGSTEAFFGQGTRLTVV.

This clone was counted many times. CDR3 nucleotides: TGTGCCAGCAGCTCACAGGGACCGGTCTATGGCTACACCTTC. As protein: CASSSQGPVYGYTF. The chain has TRBV7-3 and TRBJ1-2; maybe TRBD1 (6 bases). The CDR3 is 14 residues long. Germline V CDR1 and CDR2: SGHTA, FQGTGA. V lost 4 bases and J lost 4, with 13 bases in between.

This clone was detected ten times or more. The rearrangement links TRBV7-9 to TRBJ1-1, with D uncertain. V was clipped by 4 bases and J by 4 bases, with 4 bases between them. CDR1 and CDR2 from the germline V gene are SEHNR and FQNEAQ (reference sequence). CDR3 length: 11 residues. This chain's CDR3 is CASSSSTEAFF. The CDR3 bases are TGTGCCAGCAGCTCCTCCACTGAAGCTTTCTTT.

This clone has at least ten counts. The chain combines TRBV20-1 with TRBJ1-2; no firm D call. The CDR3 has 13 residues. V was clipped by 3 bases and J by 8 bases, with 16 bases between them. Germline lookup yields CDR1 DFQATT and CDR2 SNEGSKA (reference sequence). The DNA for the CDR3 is TGCAGTGCTAGGATCGACGTCCTCTCCGGCTACACCTTC. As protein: CSARIDVLSGYTF.

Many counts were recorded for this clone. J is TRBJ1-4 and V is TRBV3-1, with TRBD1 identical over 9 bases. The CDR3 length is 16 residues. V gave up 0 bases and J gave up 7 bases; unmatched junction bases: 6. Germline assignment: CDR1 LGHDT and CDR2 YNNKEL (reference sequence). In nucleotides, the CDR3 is TGTGCCAGCAGCCAAGATGGAGGGACAGGGTTTGAAAAACTGTTTTTT. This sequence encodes CASSQDGGTGFEKLFF.

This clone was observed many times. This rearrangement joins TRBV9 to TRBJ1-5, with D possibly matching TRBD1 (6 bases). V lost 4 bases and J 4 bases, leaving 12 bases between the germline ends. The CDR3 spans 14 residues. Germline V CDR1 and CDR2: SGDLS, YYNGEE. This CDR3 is CASSLQGGNQPQHF. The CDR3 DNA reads TGTGCCAGCAGCTTACAGGGAGGTAATCAGCCCCAGCATTTT.

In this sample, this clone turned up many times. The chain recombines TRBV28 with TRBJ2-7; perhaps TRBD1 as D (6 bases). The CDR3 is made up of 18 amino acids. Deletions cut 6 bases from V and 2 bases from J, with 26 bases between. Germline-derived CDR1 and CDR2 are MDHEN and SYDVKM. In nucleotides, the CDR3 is TGTGCCAGCAGCTCTTCCCCGGGGTTAGGGACACTAGCCTACGAGCAGTACTTC. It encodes CASSSSPGLGTLAYEQYF.

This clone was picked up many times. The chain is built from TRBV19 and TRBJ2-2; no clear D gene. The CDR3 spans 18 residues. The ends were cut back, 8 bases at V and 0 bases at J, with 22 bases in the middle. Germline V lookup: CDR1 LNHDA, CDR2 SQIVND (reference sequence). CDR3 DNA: TGTGCCAGTGCCCCTTGGGTAGCCGGAGCGCCGAACACCGGGGAGCTGTTTTTT. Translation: CASAPWVAGAPNTGELFF.

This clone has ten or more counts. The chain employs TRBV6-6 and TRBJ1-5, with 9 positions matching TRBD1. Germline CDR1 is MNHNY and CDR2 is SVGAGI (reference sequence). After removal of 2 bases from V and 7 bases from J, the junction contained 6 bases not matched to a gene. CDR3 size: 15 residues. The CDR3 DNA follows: TGTGCCAGCAGTTACCCGGGACAGGGAGGACAGCCCCAGCATTTT. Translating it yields CASSYPGQGGQPQHF.

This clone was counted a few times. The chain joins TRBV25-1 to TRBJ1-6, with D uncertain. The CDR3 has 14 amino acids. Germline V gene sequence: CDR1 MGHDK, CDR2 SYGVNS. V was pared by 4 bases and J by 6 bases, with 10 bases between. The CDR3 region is CASSGRGFNSPLHF. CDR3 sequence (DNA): TGTGCCAGCAGTGGACGGGGATTTAATTCACCCCTCCACTTT.

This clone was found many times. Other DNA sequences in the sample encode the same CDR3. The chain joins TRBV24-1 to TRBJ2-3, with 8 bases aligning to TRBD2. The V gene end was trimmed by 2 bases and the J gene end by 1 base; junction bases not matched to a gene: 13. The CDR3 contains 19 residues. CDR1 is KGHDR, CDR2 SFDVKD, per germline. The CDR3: CATSDSYGASGFRTDTQYF. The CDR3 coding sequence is TGTGCCACCAGTGATTCTTACGGGGCTAGCGGGTTTCGCACAGATACGCAGTATTTT.

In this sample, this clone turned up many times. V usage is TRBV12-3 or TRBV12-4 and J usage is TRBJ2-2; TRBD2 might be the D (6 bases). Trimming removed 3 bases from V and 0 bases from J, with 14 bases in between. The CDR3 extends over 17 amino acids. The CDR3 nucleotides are TGTGCCAGCAGTTTTTCTTTCGCGGGACCGAACACCGGGGAGCTGTTTTTT. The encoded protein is CASSFSFAGPNTGELFF.

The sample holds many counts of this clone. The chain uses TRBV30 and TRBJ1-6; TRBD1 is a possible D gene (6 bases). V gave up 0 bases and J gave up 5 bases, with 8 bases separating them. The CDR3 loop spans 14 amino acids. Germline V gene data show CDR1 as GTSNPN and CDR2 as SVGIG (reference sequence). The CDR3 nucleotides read TGTGCCTGGAGTGTGGGGGCCGATAATTCACCCCTCCACTTT. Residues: CAWSVGADNSPLHF.

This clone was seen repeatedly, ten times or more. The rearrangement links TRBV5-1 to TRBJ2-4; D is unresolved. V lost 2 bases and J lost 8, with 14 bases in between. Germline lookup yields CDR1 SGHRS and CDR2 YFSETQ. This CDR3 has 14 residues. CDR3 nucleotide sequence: TGCGCCAGCAGCTTAGATCCTGGAAAGGACATTCAGTACTTC. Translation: CASSLDPGKDIQYF.

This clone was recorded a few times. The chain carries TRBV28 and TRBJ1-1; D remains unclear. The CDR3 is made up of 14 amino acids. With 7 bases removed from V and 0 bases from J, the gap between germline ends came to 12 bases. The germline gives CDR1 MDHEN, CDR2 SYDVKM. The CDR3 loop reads CASNRPGMNTEAFF. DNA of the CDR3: TGTGCCAGCAACCGGCCGGGAATGAACACTGAAGCTTTCTTT. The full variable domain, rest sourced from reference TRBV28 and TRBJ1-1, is DVKVTQSSRYLVKRTGEKVFLECVQDMDHENMFWYRQDPGLGLRLIYFSYDVKMKEKGDIPEGYSVSREKKERFSLILESASTNQTSMYLCASNRPGMNTEAFFGQGTRLTVV.

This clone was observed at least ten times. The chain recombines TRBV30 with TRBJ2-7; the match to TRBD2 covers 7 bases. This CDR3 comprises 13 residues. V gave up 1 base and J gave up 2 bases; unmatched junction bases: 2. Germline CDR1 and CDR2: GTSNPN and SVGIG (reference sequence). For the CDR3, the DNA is TGTGCCTGGAGTGGCGGACTAGCCTACGAGCAGTACTTC. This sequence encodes CAWSGGLAYEQYF.

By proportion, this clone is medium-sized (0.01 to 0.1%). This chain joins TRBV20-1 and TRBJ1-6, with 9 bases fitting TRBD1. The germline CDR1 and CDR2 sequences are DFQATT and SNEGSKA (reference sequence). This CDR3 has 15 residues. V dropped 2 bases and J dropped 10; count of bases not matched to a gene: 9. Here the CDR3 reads CSARYPTGGESPLHF. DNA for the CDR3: TGCAGTGCTAGATACCCAACAGGGGGCGAGTCACCCCTCCACTTT.

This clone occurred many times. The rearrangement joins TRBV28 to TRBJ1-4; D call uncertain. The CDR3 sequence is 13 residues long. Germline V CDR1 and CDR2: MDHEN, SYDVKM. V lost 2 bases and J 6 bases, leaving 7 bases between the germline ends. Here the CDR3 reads CASSLANYEKLFF. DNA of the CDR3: TGTGCCAGCAGTTTAGCGAATTATGAAAAACTGTTTTTT.

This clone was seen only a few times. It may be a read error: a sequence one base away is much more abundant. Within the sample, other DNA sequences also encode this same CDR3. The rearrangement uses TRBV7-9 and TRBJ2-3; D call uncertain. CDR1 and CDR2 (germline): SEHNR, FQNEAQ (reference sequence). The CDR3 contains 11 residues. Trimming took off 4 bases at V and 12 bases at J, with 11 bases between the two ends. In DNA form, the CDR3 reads TGTGCCAGCAGCTCGGGCCCACCCCAGTATTTT. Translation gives CASSSGPPQYF.

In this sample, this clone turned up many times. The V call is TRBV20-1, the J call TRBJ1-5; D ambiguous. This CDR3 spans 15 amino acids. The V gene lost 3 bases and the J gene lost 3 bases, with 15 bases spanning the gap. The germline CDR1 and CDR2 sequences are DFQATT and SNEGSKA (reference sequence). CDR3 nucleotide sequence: TGCAGTGCTAGCGGGCCAACCCGGCACAATCAGCCCCAGCATTTT. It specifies CSASGPTRHNQPQHF.

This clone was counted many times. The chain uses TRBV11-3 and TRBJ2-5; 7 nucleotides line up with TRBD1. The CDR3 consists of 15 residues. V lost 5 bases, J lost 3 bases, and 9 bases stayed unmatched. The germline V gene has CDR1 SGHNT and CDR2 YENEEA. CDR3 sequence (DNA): TGTGCCAGCAGCCCGACCCTGGACAGGAAAGAGACCCAGTACTTC. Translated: CASSPTLDRKETQYF. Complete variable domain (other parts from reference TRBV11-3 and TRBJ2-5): EAGVVQSPRYKIIEKKQPVAFWCNPISGHNTLYWYLQNLGQGPELLIRYENEEAVDDSQLPKDRFSAERLKGVDSTLKIQPAELGDSAVYLCASSPTLDRKETQYFGPGTRLLVL.